This T cell receptor beta chain was obtained from a study of Graves' ophthalmopathy and Graves' hyperthyroidism. In donors with ophthalmopathy, activity was moderate-to-severe, with CAS ≥3, NOSPECS ≥4 and duration under 3 months. General study findings and limits: Blood also held most thyroid clonotypes expanded above 0.001 frequency.

TCR beta CDR3 amplification used RNA transcripts. HTBI primers were used in a first-round RT-PCR, which preceded a second-round multiplex PCR. TCRdb processed the multiplex PCR reads anew with MiXCR; each CDR3 protein has one entry. The sample consists of hundreds of thousands of distinct CDR3 sequences, roughly 21% of them appearing once. CDR1 and CDR2 (germline): MDHEN, SYDVKM. Trimming took off 6 bases at V and 2 bases at J, with 17 bases between the two ends. The CDR3 is 15 amino acids. This clonotype occurred many times. Its specificity is unknown. This TCR derives from a woman in her forties or fifties with Graves' ophthalmopathy. The chain has TRBV28 and TRBJ2-7; the D is unclear. Specimen: peripheral blood. The CDR3, as DNA: TGTGCCAGCAGCACGAGGATCAACCATGCCTACGAGCAGTACTTC. Translated, it gives CASSTRINHAYEQYF.